This paragraph reports one T cell receptor (beta chain). What this receptor recognizes is not known. One base away there is no much larger clone; base qualities are not given. Libraries were prepared through the immunoSEQ multiplex PCR assay. The original methods were these. A statistical classification framework was built for diagnosing cytomegalovirus status from the catalog of TCR beta chain sequences. The source is immuneACCESS, and TCRdb retained only in-frame sequences with V and J called. Part of the clones is not carried over; for the studies checked, unresolved V genes explain less than half of this, and the remainder is unexplained. V, J and clone size reflect that table, while D and trimming were determined from the DNA. This sample comprises 150,000 to 200,000 clones, roughly 83% of them detected only once. 10% to 13% of the sample comes from the top ten. The record originates from a study of cytomegalovirus exposure and HLA in healthy donors (dated by TCRdb to 2016 to 2017). About the study as a whole: The roughly 700 repertoires of the first cohort and the 95 to 150 validation repertoires were produced on the same platform, according to a later analysis. Besides the first cohort of some 670 subjects, a separate validation cohort made up of roughly 130 different subjects was used. High-throughput TCR immunosequencing, statistical association of individual TCRs with disease status, and machine learning were combined to predict cytomegalovirus infection status. The study aimed to test whether cataloging public T cell receptors could reveal signatures of past pathogen exposure. On the study overall, not on this receptor specifically: In a later analysis, TCRs clustered in the first cohort were found to also tend to co-occur in the 100 to 150 validation repertoires, with over 90% of cluster scores above 0. Across donors, most TCR sequences were observed very rarely, whereas some public TCRs were present in many individuals. Three of the identified cytomegalovirus-associated TCR beta chains were confirmed in vitro to be specific for cytomegalovirus antigens. It was suggested by the authors that the approach could potentially be generalized to other disease states and immunological phenotypes. In both the original and validation cohorts, the classifier was reported to diagnose cytomegalovirus status with high specificity and sensitivity. The study listed approximately 150 TCR beta chains as associated with cytomegalovirus. All 120 or so repertoires were used to score co-occurrence in the validation cohort in a later analysis, because that analysis had no HLA typing for the cohort.

The CDR3 numbers 18 residues from cysteine through phenylalanine. Only CDR3 DNA remains: 54 bases, in frame from the first base. In the germline V gene, CDR1 corresponds to LGHNA and CDR2 to YSLEER. Clipping removes 0 bases from V and 2 bases from J, with 7 as the unmatched junction base count. Donors formed part of the validation cohort, which comprised 120 subjects and was distinct from the first cohort of 666 subjects. Specimen: PBMCs. The receptor chain draws on TRBV4-3 and TRBJ2-2, with 9 bases in between that match TRBD1. The receptor comes from a man under 40 in good health and CMV-seropositive. The CDR3: CASSQDPVTGGNTGELFF. The nucleotides are TGCGCCAGCAGCCAAGACCCTGTGACAGGGGGTAACACCGGGGAGCTGTTTTTT.